These 25 T cell receptor beta chains were sequenced from one sample in a study of blood T cells in healthy people across ages. The use of a sample-barcoded 5' primer and a J-beta primer mix characterized a second PCR of roughly 6 to 11 cycles. Using its own MiXCR run on the 5' RACE reads, TCRdb lists one record per CDR3 protein. Seen here are 850,000 to 1,000,000 distinct CDR3 sequences, just over 50% observed once, and the top ten hold about 22%. Sequencing input: blood. These receptor sequences come from a woman aged 60-75 years in good health.

The rearrangement joins TRBV20-1 to TRBJ2-3, with 8 bases identical to TRBD2. The V and J ends lost 3 bases and 2 bases, in that order; junction bases with no gene match: 7. Germline lookup yields CDR1 DFQATT and CDR2 SNEGSKA (reference sequence). This CDR3 is 15 amino acids long. The CDR3: CSARSLAEITDTQYF. In DNA, the CDR3 is TGCAGTGCTAGGTCACTAGCGGAGATCACAGATACGCAGTATTTT.

There are a few counts of this clonotype. The rearrangement uses TRBV12-3 or TRBV12-4 and TRBJ1-6, with TRBD1 as a possible D gene (5 bases). Trimming pared 1 base from V and 11 bases from J, leaving 15 bases between. The CDR3 contains 15 residues. The CDR3 nucleotides are TGTGCCAGCAGTTTAGATAGGGGCGATTTTGCACCCCTCCACTTT. This gives the protein CASSLDRGDFAPLHF.

The DNA for the CDR3 is TGTGCCAGCTCACCACGGAATATTGAATACGAGCAGTACTTC. Protein product: CASSPRNIEYEQYF. The chain links TRBV18 to TRBJ2-7; D gene uncertain. The CDR3 has 14 amino acids. Germline-derived CDR1 and CDR2 are KGHSH and LQKENI. V lost 1 base to trimming and J lost 4 bases, with 11 bases between them.

V and J are TRBV7-2 and TRBJ2-5; D possibly corresponds to TRBD2 (5 bases). Per the germline V gene, CDR1 is SGHTA and CDR2 is FQGNSA. The CDR3 runs to 16 residues. V dropped 6 bases and J dropped 5 bases, with 22 bases sitting between them. CDR3 bases: TGTGCCAGCAGGTTGGATGGAGCAAGAGGGTTGGAGACCCAGTACTTC. Translated: CASRLDGARGLETQYF.

In its sample, this clonotype was seen a few times. The V gene is TRBV7-9, the J gene TRBJ2-4; D possibly corresponds to TRBD1 (5 bases). The length of the CDR3 is 17 residues. CDR1 is SEHNR, CDR2 FQNEAQ, per germline (reference sequence). Trimming left V 1 base short and J 0 bases short, with 13 bases between. The CDR3 region is CASSLGRQRLAKNIQYF. The CDR3 DNA reads as TGTGCCAGCAGCTTAGGGAGACAGAGACTAGCCAAAAACATTCAGTACTTC.

The chain links TRBV12-3 or TRBV12-4 to TRBJ2-5; the match to TRBD1 covers 7 bases. J lost 2 bases, V lost 6 bases, and 0 bases had no gene match. CDR3 length: 12 amino acids. CDR3 DNA sequence: TGTGCCAGCAGGGGACAGCAAGAGACCCAGTACTTC. This translates into CASRGQQETQYF.

The chain links TRBV27 to TRBJ2-5; 7 bases fit TRBD1. The germline V gene encodes CDR1 MNHEY and CDR2 SMNVEV (reference sequence). This CDR3 region has 14 residues. Trimming cost V 8 bases and J 2 bases; bases outside gene matches: 8. CDR3 nucleotides: TGTGCCAGCGGAGCCGGGACAGCTCAAGAGACCCAGTACTTC. The encoded protein is CASGAGTAQETQYF.

The genes are TRBV12-3 or TRBV12-4 and TRBJ2-3; no definite D call. The CDR3 loop spans 15 amino acids. Trimming pared 1 base from V and 3 bases from J, leaving 11 bases between. CDR3 nucleotide sequence: TGTGCCAGCAGTTTAGGGGCCTTCGAGACAGATACGCAGTATTTT. Its translation is CASSLGAFETDTQYF.

The J gene is TRBJ2-7, the V gene TRBV12-3 or TRBV12-4, with TRBD2 matching 8 bases. The J call may not be correct, given that the DNA end is closer to TRBJ2-5. CDR3 length: 16 amino acids. The CDR3 reads CASSLTSGLGGETQYF. CDR3 DNA sequence: TGTGCCAGCAGTTTAACTTCGGGACTAGGTGGGGAGACCCAGTACTTC.

The CDR3 region has the DNA TGCAGCGTCGGGGGAATGGGAGGAGGCTACACCTTC. Translating gives CSVGGMGGGYTF. V gene TRBV29-1 combines with J gene TRBJ1-2; TRBD1 is a possible D gene (5 bases). CDR3 length: 12 residues. The germline V gene has CDR1 SQVTM and CDR2 ANQGSEA. V was shortened by 6 bases and J by 8 bases, with 16 bases between the two germline ends.

The table lists this clonotype with a few counts. The chain recombines TRBV14 with TRBJ2-7; D gene unclear. Germline V CDR1 and CDR2: SGHDN, FVKESK. This CDR3 contains 12 residues. V was cut by 3 bases and J by 2 bases, with 5 bases left in between. The CDR3 DNA sequence: TGTGCCAGCAGCCAGCAACCCTACGAGCAGTACTTC. The encoded protein is CASSQQPYEQYF.

This chain joins TRBV20-1 and TRBJ1-2, with 8 bases that match TRBD1. With V trimmed by 6 bases and J by 6 bases, 12 bases remained unmatched. Germline lookup yields CDR1 DFQATT and CDR2 SNEGSKA (reference sequence). CDR3 size: 14 residues. The CDR3 DNA reads TGCAGTGCGCCCCACTCCGGGACAGGAGATGGCTACACCTTC. This translates into CSAPHSGTGDGYTF.

The chain joins TRBV7-3 to TRBJ2-3, with D perhaps matching TRBD1 or TRBD2 (5 bases each). Germline V lookup: CDR1 SGHTA, CDR2 FQGTGA. V was pared by 5 bases and J by 1 base, with 13 bases between. The CDR3 consists of 15 residues. The chain's CDR3 is CASSQEARGTDTQYF. DNA for the CDR3: TGTGCCAGCAGCCAGGAGGCCAGGGGCACAGATACGCAGTATTTT.

This rearrangement joins TRBV9 to TRBJ2-3, with D perhaps TRBD2 (5 bases). Looked up from germline, CDR1 is SGDLS and CDR2 is YYNGEE. This CDR3 has 16 amino acids. Trimming took off 1 base at V and 5 bases at J, with 17 bases between the two ends. The CDR3 DNA reads TGTGCCAGCAGCGTAACCCCGACGGGGTACGGAGATACGCAGTATTTT. It is translated as CASSVTPTGYGDTQYF.

This chain links TRBV30 with TRBJ1-1; D gene unclear. Germline loops: CDR1 GTSNPN, CDR2 SVGIG (reference sequence). This CDR3 is built from 13 residues. V lost 2 bases to trimming and J lost 6 bases, with 13 bases between them. CDR3 bases: TGTGCCTGGAGTCGTCGCTCTGGGGCTGAAGCTTTCTTT. Encoded protein: CAWSRRSGAEAFF.

The table lists this clonotype with a few counts. V usage is TRBV28 and J usage is TRBJ2-1; 7 bases are a match to TRBD2. There are 15 residues in the CDR3. Germline V lookup: CDR1 MDHEN, CDR2 SYDVKM. V was pared by 4 bases and J by 5 bases, with 8 bases of the junction left unmatched. In DNA, the CDR3 is TGTGCCAGCAGTTCCCCTCAGCGGGGAAACAATGAGCAGTTCTTC. This sequence encodes CASSSPQRGNNEQFF.

The rearrangement joins TRBV29-1 to TRBJ1-2; D gene ambiguous. This CDR3 has 13 residues. V was trimmed by 0 bases and J by 4 bases, leaving 9 bases between them. The germline V gene has CDR1 SQVTM and CDR2 ANQGSEA. Here the CDR3 reads CSVEDTDVYGYTF. CDR3 DNA sequence: TGCAGCGTTGAAGATACAGACGTCTATGGCTACACCTTC.

This chain uses TRBV28 with TRBJ2-7, with D perhaps matching TRBD1 or TRBD2 (5 bases each). The CDR3 covers 15 residues. With 6 bases removed from V and 6 bases from J, the gap between germline ends came to 21 bases. CDR1 and CDR2 from the germline V gene are MDHEN and SYDVKM. The CDR3: CASRTSGRARGEQYF. The CDR3 nucleotides read TGTGCCAGCAGGACATCCGGACGGGCGAGGGGCGAGCAGTACTTC. The variable domain in full, with the rest retrieved from reference TRBV28 and TRBJ2-7, is DVKVTQSSRYLVKRTGEKVFLECVQDMDHENMFWYRQDPGLGLRLIYFSYDVKMKEKGDIPEGYSVSREKKERFSLILESASTNQTSMYLCASRTSGRARGEQYFGPGTRLTVT.

V and J are TRBV7-2 and TRBJ2-4; either TRBD1 or TRBD2 may fit D (5 bases each). The J call may be mistaken, given a closer DNA end match to TRBJ2-7. This CDR3 has 15 residues. Germline V gives CDR1 SGHTA, CDR2 FQGNSA. The CDR3 protein is CASSLALVGAYEQYF. The CDR3 DNA reads as TGTGCCAGCAGCTTAGCGTTGGTGGGGGCCTACGAGCAGTACTTC.

This clonotype was picked up many times. The chain carries TRBV29-1 and TRBJ2-5, with 7 bases matching TRBD1. The length of the CDR3 is 14 residues. Looked up from germline, CDR1 is SQVTM and CDR2 is ANQGSEA. Unmatched junction bases numbered 4, after V lost 3 bases and J lost 0 bases. The CDR3 protein is CSVDRDSDQETQYF. The CDR3 DNA reads as TGCAGCGTTGATCGGGACAGCGACCAAGAGACCCAGTACTTC.

The chain has TRBV6-1 and TRBJ2-5; a weak D match, TRBD2 (5 bases). With 8 bases removed from V and 2 bases from J, the gap between germline ends came to 21 bases. This CDR3 contains 16 residues. Germline CDR1 is MNHNS and CDR2 is SASEGT. CDR3 bases: TGTGCCAGCTCCGTGGCGGGCCCGCCCCCTCAAGAGACCCAGTACTTC. Its protein is CASSVAGPPPQETQYF.

This chain links TRBV10-3 with TRBJ2-5; tentatively, D is TRBD2 (5 bases). The tail of the sequence fits TRBJ2-7 better, so the J call may be wrong. The CDR3 runs to 15 residues. Per germline, CDR1 ENHRY and CDR2 SYGVKD. The CDR3 loop reads CAISERASRRYEQYF. CDR3 nucleotide sequence: TGTGCCATCAGTGAAAGGGCTAGCAGGAGGTACGAGCAGTACTTC.

The chain joins TRBV4-1 to TRBJ2-1; D gene uncertain. CDR1 is MGHRA, CDR2 YSYEKL, per germline. V gave up 5 bases and J gave up 9 bases, with 17 bases separating them. The CDR3 is 14 amino acids. CDR3 protein: CASSSVDRIVEQFF. The CDR3 DNA reads as TGCGCCAGCAGCTCGGTAGACCGGATTGTTGAGCAGTTCTTC.

The chain employs TRBV5-6 and TRBJ2-3, with 13 bases aligning to TRBD2. V shed 4 bases and J 4 bases; nucleotides not matched to a gene: 6. Germline CDR1 SGHDT, CDR2 YYEEEE. The CDR3 covers 16 residues. CDR3 DNA: TGTGCCAGCAGCCTCGGACTAGCGGGAGTACCAGATACGCAGTATTTT. The encoded protein is CASSLGLAGVPDTQYF.

The rearrangement uses TRBV18 and TRBJ1-1, with a weak D call TRBD1 (6 bases). This CDR3 region has 16 residues. With 6 bases removed from V and 0 bases from J, the gap between germline ends came to 17 bases. Germline CDR1 and CDR2: KGHSH and LQKENI. CDR3 DNA sequence: TGTGCCAGCTCGGGGGCGGTCCGCACCATGAACACTGAAGCTTTCTTT. It encodes CASSGAVRTMNTEAFF. The full variable domain, rest sourced from reference TRBV18 and TRBJ1-1, is NAGVMQNPRHLVRRRGQEARLRCSPMKGHSHVYWYRQLPEEGLKFMVYLQKENIIDESGMPKERFSAEFPKEGPSILRIQQVVRGDSAAYFCASSGAVRTMNTEAFFGQGTRLTVV.